Below, one T cell receptor beta chain is given with its context. The CDR3 loop spans 15 amino acids. Trimming pared 0 bases from V and 6 bases from J, leaving 15 bases between. Germline CDR1 reads MGHRA; CDR2 reads YSYEKL. The data derive from a study of blood T cell repertoires in COVID-19. Overall study context: Some COVID-19 samples were acute and others convalescent; all came from the United States, Italy and Spain. PBMCs, B-cell-depleted T cells, or T cells were the source of the cDNA or gDNA that made up the material.

Authors' analysis steps: Quantification of nucleated cells was approximated via reference gene primer amplification. The repertoire was sequenced with immunoSEQ multiplex PCR; TCRdb's copy has only in-frame clones and lacks some. The V and J calls and the clone size are those of that table, but D and trimming were determined from the DNA. This table holds over 250,000 clones, about nine tenths found once. The TCR comes from a man aged 50-59 years with acute or convalescent COVID-19. The chain is built from TRBV4-1 and TRBJ2-7, with TRBD1 as a possible D gene (6 bases). The specimen sequenced was peripheral blood. The CDR3 region is CASSQEEQGYREQYF. In DNA form, the CDR3 reads TGCGCCAGCAGCCAAGAAGAGCAGGGGTATCGCGAGCAGTACTTC.